The 18 T cell receptor beta chains listed next were all sequenced from one sample in a study of Graves' ophthalmopathy and Graves' hyperthyroidism. The TCR beta CDR3 regions underwent amplification from RNA transcripts. The library came from an HTBI-primed first-round RT-PCR and a second-round multiplex PCR. TCRdb re-derived calls from the multiplex PCR reads in MiXCR, one entry per CDR3 protein. Of 900,000 to 1,200,000 distinct CDR3 sequences in the sample, about 40% were seen once. The sample was peripheral blood or thyroid tissue (not recorded which). The receptors were gathered from an adult man with Graves' hyperthyroidism.

Comments on this clonotype: This may be a read error: a much more frequent sequence differs by one nucleotide. The rearrangement uses TRBV2 and TRBJ1-6, with TRBD1 as a possible D gene (5 bases). The CDR3 is 16 residues long. Per the germline V gene, CDR1 is SNHLY and CDR2 is FYNNEI. V was shortened by 6 bases and J by 0 bases, with 12 bases between the two germline ends. The CDR3 is CASSWDFSSYNSPLHF. The CDR3 nucleotides are TGTGCCAGCAGCTGGGACTTCAGCTCCTATAATTCACCCCTCCACTTT. Variable domain in full (rest from reference TRBV2 and TRBJ1-6): EPEVTQTPSHQVTQMGQEVILRCVPISNHLYFYWYRQILGQKVEFLVSFYNNEISEKSEIFDDQFSVERPDGSNFTLKIRSTKLEDSAMYFCASSWDFSSYNSPLHFGNGTRLTVT.

There are many counts of this clonotype. J is TRBJ1-2 and V is TRBV13, with D unclear. Germline lookup yields CDR1 PRHDT and CDR2 FYEKMQ (reference sequence). CDR3 size: 12 residues. Between the trimmed V and J ends, which lost 4 bases and 6 bases, there was a span of 9 bases. CDR3 amino acids: CASSSPQDGYTF. CDR3 DNA sequence: TGTGCCAGCAGCTCACCGCAGGATGGCTACACCTTC.

In this sample, this clonotype turned up many times. The rearrangement links TRBV5-1 to TRBJ1-4, with a tentative D call TRBD1 (6 bases). V lost 1 base and J lost 8, with 9 bases in between. This CDR3 is 13 amino acids long. Germline values: CDR1 SGHRS, CDR2 YFSETQ. The CDR3, as DNA: TGCGCCAGCAGCTTGAAGACAGGCGAAAAACTGTTTTTT. Translating gives CASSLKTGEKLFF.

CDR3 sequence: CASSIRQGAVGELFF. The CDR3 DNA sequence: TGTGCCAGCAGTATAAGACAGGGGGCCGTCGGGGAGCTGTTTTTT. The chain carries TRBV12-3 or TRBV12-4 and TRBJ2-2; 10 bases fit TRBD1. V lost 5 bases, J lost 7 bases, and 7 bases stayed unmatched. The CDR3 runs to 15 residues.

The genes are TRBV20-1 and TRBJ2-7; 8 positions agree with TRBD1. V dropped 3 bases and J dropped 10; count of bases not matched to a gene: 11. This CDR3 comprises 13 residues. The germline V gene has CDR1 DFQATT and CDR2 SNEGSKA (reference sequence). The CDR3 nucleotides are TGCAGTGCTAGGAGGACAGGGACCTACAATCAGTACTTC. Amino acid sequence: CSARRTGTYNQYF.

On this clonotype: A much larger clone sits a single nucleotide away, making a read error possible. This rearrangement joins TRBV7-2 to TRBJ2-7; either TRBD1 or TRBD2 may supply D (5 bases each). The CDR3 runs 17 residues. CDR1 is SGHTA, CDR2 FQGNSA, per germline. V shed 5 bases and J shed 3 bases, with 23 bases lying between them. The CDR3 region has the DNA TGTGCCAGCAGCCGCGACGGGGCGCGCTCTCTGTTCTACGAGCAGTACTTC. It specifies CASSRDGARSLFYEQYF.

The chain couples TRBV6-5 to TRBJ2-2; 9 bases are shared with TRBD1. With V trimmed by 2 bases and J by 3 bases, 10 bases remained unmatched. The CDR3 sequence is 18 residues long. Germline-derived CDR1 and CDR2 are MNHEY and SVGAGI. CDR3 protein: CASSYRNHDRGDTGELFF. The CDR3 region has the DNA TGTGCCAGCAGTTACCGAAACCACGACAGGGGGGACACCGGGGAGCTGTTTTTT.

In this sample, this clonotype turned up many times. V gene TRBV4-3 combines with J gene TRBJ2-7; no firm D call. Germline V CDR1 and CDR2: LGHNA, YSLEER. This CDR3 is 14 amino acids long. V was cut by 0 bases and J by 7 bases, with 13 bases left in between. This CDR3 reads CASSQEADLLEQYF. CDR3 bases: TGCGCCAGCAGCCAAGAGGCGGACCTCTTGGAGCAGTACTTC.

This clonotype appeared many times. The rearrangement links TRBV7-2 to TRBJ1-6; D not certain. There are 13 residues in the CDR3. V lost 4 bases to trimming and J lost 9 bases, with 10 bases between them. In germline, CDR1 is SGHTA, CDR2 FQGNSA. The CDR3 is CASSSPPSSPLHF. The CDR3 DNA reads as TGTGCCAGCAGCTCTCCTCCATCTTCACCCCTCCACTTT.

On this clonotype: An end of the junction does not agree with germline; a read error may underlie this. The chain carries TRBV7-2 and TRBJ2-2; maybe TRBD1 (5 bases). Looked up from germline, CDR1 is SGHTA and CDR2 is FQGNSA. The CDR3 runs to 15 residues. The CDR3 nucleotides are TGCGCCAGCAGCATCTCGACAGCCGCCACCGGGGAGCTGTTTTTT. It translates to CASSISTAATGELFF.

This clonotype was seen many times. This chain links TRBV10-3 with TRBJ1-5; D uncertain. Germline V CDR1 and CDR2: ENHRY, SYGVKD. Deletions cut 3 bases from V and 4 bases from J, with 10 bases between. This CDR3 contains 14 residues. The CDR3 region has the DNA TGTGCCATCAGTGAAACGGGCGGGAATCAGCCCCAGCATTTT. This codes for CAISETGGNQPQHF.

This clonotype was seen at least ten times. This chain joins TRBV2 and TRBJ1-1, with 11 bases aligning to TRBD1. The CDR3 consists of 13 residues. Per the germline V gene, CDR1 is SNHLY and CDR2 is FYNNEI. The V segment lost 8 bases and the J segment 3 bases; nucleotides outside the gene matches: 2. The CDR3 nucleotides are TGTGCCAGCCGGGGACAGGGGGACACTGAAGCTTTCTTT. Residues: CASRGQGDTEAFF.

The chain uses TRBV6-6 and TRBJ1-5; unclear D gene. The V gene lost 4 bases and the J gene lost 0 bases, with 10 bases spanning the gap. The CDR3 extends over 15 amino acids. Germline CDR1 is MNHNY and CDR2 is SVGAGI (reference sequence). CDR3 DNA: TGTGCCAGCAGTTTATTTTTGGGTAGCAATCAGCCCCAGCATTTT. This sequence encodes CASSLFLGSNQPQHF.

This clonotype was found a few times. The chain joins TRBV6-5 to TRBJ1-2; no clear D gene. V was shortened by 5 bases and J by 1 base, with 14 bases between the two germline ends. CDR3 length: 15 amino acids. The germline gives CDR1 MNHEY, CDR2 SVGAGI. CDR3 in amino acids: CASSVGFWGNYGYTF. DNA for the CDR3: TGTGCCAGCAGTGTGGGGTTCTGGGGTAACTATGGCTACACCTTC.

This clonotype was recorded a few times. V and J are TRBV2 and TRBJ1-4; the D is unclear. Germline-derived CDR1 and CDR2 are SNHLY and FYNNEI. This CDR3 is built from 14 residues. Between the trimmed V and J ends, which lost 9 bases and 3 bases, there was a span of 14 bases. CDR3 amino acids: CASDGLASNEKLFF. The CDR3 DNA is TGTGCCAGTGATGGTTTGGCCTCTAATGAAAAACTGTTTTTT. Supplemented by reference TRBV2 and TRBJ1-4, the full variable domain reads EPEVTQTPSHQVTQMGQEVILRCVPISNHLYFYWYRQILGQKVEFLVSFYNNEISEKSEIFDDQFSVERPDGSNFTLKIRSTKLEDSAMYFCASDGLASNEKLFFGSGTQLSVL.

This clonotype showed up just once. J is TRBJ1-1 and V is TRBV6-1; a possible D gene is TRBD1 (6 bases). This CDR3 contains 15 residues. Trimming took 2 bases from V and 4 from J, leaving 14 bases between them. CDR1 and CDR2 (germline): MNHNS, SASEGT. The CDR3 nucleotides are TGTGCCAGCAGTGAATTGGTCTCAGGGGTCACTGAAGCTTTCTTT. This translates into CASSELVSGVTEAFF.

This clonotype was detected a few times. The CDR3 spells CAWSPRTGINEKLFF. CDR3 nucleotides: TGTGCCTGGAGTCCCCGGACAGGGATCAATGAAAAACTGTTTTTT. This chain uses TRBV30 with TRBJ1-4, with TRBD1 identical over 8 bases. Unmatched junction bases numbered 7, after V lost 2 bases and J lost 5 bases. The CDR3 spans 15 residues. Germline lookup yields CDR1 GTSNPN and CDR2 SVGIG (reference sequence).

V is TRBV6-6 and J is TRBJ2-7, with TRBD2 matching over 15 bases. V was pared by 7 bases and J by 3 bases, with 13 bases of the junction left unmatched. This CDR3 spans 18 amino acids. Germline V gives CDR1 MNHNY, CDR2 SVGAGI (reference sequence). The CDR3 DNA is TGTGCCAGCACACCGGGACTAGCGGGGGGCCCTGAACACTACGAGCAGTACTTC. Translated: CASTPGLAGGPEHYEQYF.